This T cell receptor (beta chain) was recovered during a study of T cells after posttransplantation cyclophosphamide (dated by TCRdb to the mid-2010s). Notes on the research overall: The study tracked T cell repertoire reconstitution by TRB sequencing after myeloablative bone marrow transplantation using posttransplantation cyclophosphamide as GVHD prophylaxis. Samples from under 40 PTCy-treated patients, along with samples from about 17 of their related bone marrow donors, underwent antigen receptor sequencing. Because TRA and TRB clonality were tightly correlated in 8 or 9 samples, subsequent TCR analyses were focused on TRB only. Public TRB sequences were checked against a database of over 3,500 sequences associated with responses to pathogens, tumor antigens, self-antigens and alloantigens. TRB sequencing was performed on blood from all 35 or so PTCy patients with 1-year posttransplant specimens. In 3 patients, up to roughly 3 additional blood samples taken between 2 and 5.2 years after transplant also underwent TRB sequencing, as did pretransplant blood from 4 patients. The paper's findings and limits, for the study overall: Across approximately 41 patients, TRB clonality was highly associated with recipient CMV seropositivity and CMV reactivation, and PTCy diversity was similar to diversity in CNI/methotrexate controls. The TRB repertoires of T cells infiltrating skin or the GI tract showed only limited overlap with the TRB repertoires found in blood. Donor-recipient similarity was low at 1-2 months but increased during the first year, and donor CD8+ memory clones often dominated later blood repertoires.

This clone occurred a few times. The clone's antigen remains unknown. Base qualities are not at hand, and no much larger clone is one base apart. From the germline V gene, CDR1 is SGHTA and CDR2 is FQGNSA. V and J are trimmed by 4 bases and 5 bases, and the gene matches miss 11 bases of the junction. The CDR3 numbers 16 residues from cysteine through phenylalanine. Left in the record is the CDR3 DNA by itself, 48 bases read in frame from the first base. TRB sequencing was run on genomic DNA with either the immunoSEQ assay at survey resolution or the hsTCRB kit. As for the authors' bioinformatics: The immunoSEQ software was used for initial read processing, and the LymphoSeq R package was used for repertoire analyses. Clonality was computed as 1 minus normalized Shannon entropy; Gini coefficient was also calculated for each TRB dataset. To infer phenotypes in unsorted samples, TRB sequences from sorted subsets of the recipient or donor were mapped onto unsorted samples from the same recipient. The clones in this table, taken by TCRdb from immuneACCESS, are in-frame only. Not every clone is retained; where verified, under half of the shortfall comes from an unresolved V gene, and the cause of the rest is unknown. V and J calls and clone size come straight from that table; D and trimming were deduced from the DNA. The table puts 9,500 to 15,000 clones in this sample, none counted just once. Jointly, the top ten make up 26% of the sample.

The sample's treatment or condition label is to be understood as: high-dose cyclophosphamide on days +3 and +4 as single-agent GVHD prophylaxis. For conditioning, the PTCy patients got busulfan and fludarabine, then a related or unrelated marrow graft, followed by cyclophosphamide on days +3 and +4. PTCy-treated patients were drawn from a prospective multi-institutional clinical trial. Peripheral blood and bone marrow mononuclear cells were isolated by Ficoll-Hypaque density centrifugation and cryopreserved. Sequenced here: PBMCs, sampled after allogeneic stem cell transplant with posttransplant cyclophosphamide. Recombination connected TRBV7-2 to TRBJ2-4, with 7 bases in between that match TRBD2. This TCR derives from a female patient aged 35 to 55 who received an allogeneic stem cell transplant from a related donor, was CMV-positive, and had acute GVHD only. It is possible that, after a transplant, some T cells come from the graft donor. The nucleotide sequence reads TGTGCCAGCAGCTCCCGAGCGGGGTCGGGGCAAAACATTCAGTACTTC. It translates as CASSSRAGSGQNIQYF.